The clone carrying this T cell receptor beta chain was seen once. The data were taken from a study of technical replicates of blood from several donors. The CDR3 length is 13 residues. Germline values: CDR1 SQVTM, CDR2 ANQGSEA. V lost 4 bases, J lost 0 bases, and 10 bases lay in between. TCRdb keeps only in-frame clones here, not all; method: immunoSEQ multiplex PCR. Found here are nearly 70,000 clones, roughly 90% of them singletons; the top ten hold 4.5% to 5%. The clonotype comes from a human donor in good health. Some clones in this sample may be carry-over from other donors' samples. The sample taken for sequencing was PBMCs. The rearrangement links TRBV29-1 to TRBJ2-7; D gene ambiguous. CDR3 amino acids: CSVVSLDSYEQYF. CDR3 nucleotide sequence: TGCAGCGTTGTCAGCCTAGACTCCTACGAGCAGTACTTC.